These 23 T cell receptor beta chains came from one sample sequenced in a study of early T cells in non-severe SARS-CoV-2 infection. TCRdb recomputed calls from the 5' RACE reads with MiXCR, one row per CDR3 protein. The data hold approximately 56,000 distinct CDR3 sequences, with around 16% observed a single time. The starting material was whole blood, obtained at baseline. All receptors derive from an adult who was a healthcare worker with PCR-confirmed SARS-CoV-2 infection or an uninfected control (not recorded which).

This chain links TRBV20-1 with TRBJ2-7; 9 bases map to TRBD1. Per the germline V gene, CDR1 is DFQATT and CDR2 is SNEGSKA (reference sequence). Trimming took 6 bases from V and 7 from J; bases not matched to a gene: 13. CDR3 length: 14 amino acids. This CDR3 is CSAPRTGGVYEQYF. CDR3 DNA: TGCAGTGCGCCCAGAACAGGGGGCGTTTATGAGCAGTACTTC.

This clonotype turned up a few times. The genes are TRBV12-3 or TRBV12-4 and TRBJ2-7; a weak D match, TRBD2 (5 bases). V lost 0 bases and J lost 5, with 8 bases in between. The CDR3 totals 13 residues. Here the CDR3 DNA reads TGTGCCAGCAGTTTAGCGGCTAGCCACGAGCAGTACTTC. Translation: CASSLAASHEQYF.

This chain connects TRBV21-1 to TRBJ1-5; no check of the table's D call, TRBD1, against the DNA was made. TRBV21-1 counts as a pseudogene. CDR3 length: 14 amino acids. In nucleotides, the CDR3 is TGTGCCAGCAGCCTCCCGGTCCAAGGGCAGCCCCAGCATTTT. It is translated as CASSLPVQGQPQHF.

V and J are TRBV12-3 or TRBV12-4 and TRBJ1-3; D perhaps matches TRBD1 (6 bases). Trimming shortened V by 2 bases and J by 4 bases, and 12 bases separated the two germline ends. The CDR3 runs 15 residues. The CDR3 nucleotides read TGTGCCAGCAGTTTATGGGGGGCAGCCGGAAACACCATATATTTT. It translates to CASSLWGAAGNTIYF.

The chain uses TRBV4-1 and TRBJ2-7; 11 nucleotides align to TRBD2. Germline V lookup: CDR1 MGHRA, CDR2 YSYEKL. This CDR3 comprises 18 residues. After removal of 5 bases from V and 3 bases from J, the junction contained 15 bases not matched to a gene. The CDR3 loop reads CASSYPARSGRGIYEQYF. The CDR3 region has the DNA TGCGCCAGCAGCTATCCCGCCCGTAGCGGGAGGGGTATCTACGAGCAGTACTTC.

This clonotype has a handful of counts. The CDR3 DNA is TGTGCCAGCAGTGAACAGAATGAGCAGTTCTTC. Residues: CASSEQNEQFF. The chain has TRBV2 and TRBJ2-1; D unresolved. Per germline, CDR1 SNHLY and CDR2 FYNNEI. Trimming took off 2 bases at V and 7 bases at J, with 3 bases between the two ends. CDR3 length equals 11 residues.

Many counts were recorded for this clonotype. The V call is TRBV12-3 or TRBV12-4, the J call TRBJ1-1; no definite D call. Between the trimmed V and J ends, which lost 3 bases and 0 bases, there was a span of 8 bases. This CDR3 has 14 residues. CDR3 nucleotides: TGTGCCAGCAGTTTTCGGCTAGTGAACACTGAAGCTTTCTTT. Translating it yields CASSFRLVNTEAFF.

This clonotype has at least ten counts. CDR3 amino acids: CASSQEEGRQPQHF. The CDR3 DNA is TGCGCCAGCAGCCAAGAGGAGGGTCGTCAGCCCCAGCATTTT. V gene TRBV4-1 combines with J gene TRBJ1-5, with no clear D. The CDR3 spans 14 residues. V was cut by 0 bases and J by 6 bases, with 9 bases left in between. Per germline, CDR1 MGHRA and CDR2 YSYEKL.

This clonotype was counted between two and nine times. This chain connects TRBV10-3 to TRBJ2-1, with TRBD2 matching 9 bases. The CDR3 is made up of 13 amino acids. Germline V CDR1 and CDR2: ENHRY, SYGVKD. Trimming cost V 10 bases and J 5 bases; bases outside gene matches: 6. CDR3 nucleotides: TGTGCCAGTAGCGGGGGCGTAAACAATGAGCAGTTCTTC. Translated: CASSGGVNNEQFF.

This clonotype is termed medium-sized (0.01 to 0.1%). V is TRBV2 and J is TRBJ1-2; maybe TRBD1 (5 bases). The CDR3 runs to 17 residues. V was shortened by 0 bases and J by 0 bases, with 14 bases between the two germline ends. The germline CDR1 and CDR2 sequences are SNHLY and FYNNEI. The CDR3: CASSEALWGTSNYGYTF. CDR3 nucleotides: TGTGCCAGCAGTGAAGCGCTCTGGGGCACCTCTAACTATGGCTACACCTTC.

This clonotype was recorded at least ten times. The chain couples TRBV6-6 to TRBJ1-3, with D hard to call. V lost 7 bases and J lost 0, with 7 bases in between. Germline V gene sequence: CDR1 MNHNY, CDR2 SVGAGI (reference sequence). The CDR3 totals 13 residues. The CDR3 region is CASTTGSGNTIYF. In DNA form, the CDR3 reads TGTGCCAGCACTACGGGCTCTGGAAACACCATATATTTT.

The chain carries TRBV20-1 and TRBJ2-3; perhaps D is TRBD1 or TRBD2 (5 bases each). With 1 base removed from V and 1 base from J, the gap between germline ends came to 15 bases. The germline V gene has CDR1 DFQATT and CDR2 SNEGSKA (reference sequence). The CDR3 loop spans 16 amino acids. The DNA of the CDR3 is TGCAGTGCTAGAGGTGGGGGTCCCTCTCGCACAGATACGCAGTATTTT. Protein: CSARGGGPSRTDTQYF.

J is TRBJ2-2 and V is TRBV3-2; the D call in the table, TRBD2, was not verified against the DNA. TRBV3-2 is classified as a pseudogene. This CDR3 contains 17 residues. The DNA for the CDR3 is TGTGCCAGCAGCTACTACGCTAGCGGGAGGGCTGAAGGGGAGCTGTTTTTT. Translating it yields CASSYYASGRAEGELFF.

In the case of this clonotype: At one end the junction does not follow the germline gene, possibly because of a read error. The rearrangement links TRBV28 to TRBJ1-3, with a weak D call TRBD1 (5 bases). Germline values: CDR1 MDHEN, CDR2 SYDVKM. CDR3 size: 16 residues. The DNA for the CDR3 is TGTGCCAGCACCGGGACGCTACCTGGATCTGAAAACACCATATATTTT. This sequence encodes CASTGTLPGSENTIYF.

This clonotype was found a few times. V is TRBV7-6 and J is TRBJ2-7, with D perhaps matching TRBD2 (6 bases). The length of the CDR3 is 13 residues. The V end was cut by 5 bases, the J end by 6 bases, with 14 bases between. Per germline, CDR1 SGHVS and CDR2 FNYEAQ. This CDR3 reads CASSQEGSGEQYF. The DNA of the CDR3 is TGTGCCAGCAGCCAGGAGGGGAGTGGCGAGCAGTACTTC.

This clonotype has a count of ten or more. The CDR3 bases are TGTGCCAGCAGGAAACAGGGTGTAGGTAAAAACACTGAAGCTTTCTTT. Encoded protein: CASRKQGVGKNTEAFF. V usage is TRBV6-6 and J usage is TRBJ1-1, with a weak D call TRBD1 (6 bases). The V and J ends lost 6 bases and 2 bases respectively, with 19 bases between them. The CDR3 loop spans 16 amino acids. Germline V CDR1 and CDR2: MNHNY, SVGAGI (reference sequence).

The chain employs TRBV6-5 and TRBJ2-3; D remains unclear. The CDR3 totals 15 residues. V dropped 3 bases and J dropped 0 bases, with 10 bases sitting between them. Germline CDR1 MNHEY, CDR2 SVGAGI. The CDR3 protein is CASSYAPTSTDTQYF. As DNA, the CDR3 is TGTGCCAGCAGTTATGCGCCAACTAGCACAGATACGCAGTATTTT.

The chain joins TRBV20-1 to TRBJ2-3, with TRBD2 matching over 9 bases. The CDR3 consists of 13 residues. Looked up from germline, CDR1 is DFQATT and CDR2 is SNEGSKA (reference sequence). The CDR3 nucleotides are TGCGCCTTAACTAGCGGGTTCACAGATACGCAGTATTTT. Amino acids: CALTSGFTDTQYF.

This chain links TRBV5-5 with TRBJ2-1; D is possibly TRBD1 (5 bases). Germline V lookup: CDR1 SGHKS, CDR2 YYEKEE (reference sequence). The CDR3 is 15 residues long. V lost 0 bases and J 4 bases, leaving 11 bases between the germline ends. The CDR3 sequence: CASSLAQGVYNEQFF. The CDR3 nucleotides read TGTGCCAGCAGCTTGGCCCAGGGCGTATACAATGAGCAGTTCTTC.

The sample holds a few counts of this clonotype. The V gene is TRBV11-1, the J gene TRBJ2-3; 12 positions match TRBD1. Germline CDR1 SGHAT, CDR2 FQDESV (reference sequence). The J segment lost 6 bases and the V segment lost 5 bases, leaving 6 bases of the junction unmatched. CDR3 length equals 15 residues. The CDR3 reads CASSDGTGGFDTQYF. In DNA, the CDR3 is TGTGCCAGCAGCGACGGGACAGGGGGCTTTGATACGCAGTATTTT.

V and J are TRBV6-1 and TRBJ2-1; 14 positions agree with TRBD2. J gave up 8 bases and V 3 bases, and 3 bases lay outside the gene matches. Germline V lookup: CDR1 MNHNS, CDR2 SASEGT. CDR3 size: 15 residues. The CDR3 is CASSETSGGVYEQFF. The CDR3 DNA is TGTGCCAGCAGTGAGACTAGCGGGGGGGTTTATGAGCAGTTCTTC.

The chain is built from TRBV12-3 or TRBV12-4 and TRBJ1-5; 7 nucleotides match TRBD1. The V segment lost 6 bases and the J segment 3 bases; nucleotides outside the gene matches: 5. CDR3 size: 14 residues. The CDR3 region has the DNA TGTGCCAGCAGCCCTGGGACAGTCAATCAGCCCCAGCATTTT. Protein sequence: CASSPGTVNQPQHF.

This clonotype has more than one count but fewer than ten. The chain couples TRBV5-1 to TRBJ2-3; D unresolved. The CDR3 contains 14 residues. Germline assignment: CDR1 SGHRS and CDR2 YFSETQ. The V and J ends lost 3 bases and 2 bases respectively, with 10 bases between them. This CDR3 is CASSSDVFTDTQYF. The CDR3, as DNA: TGCGCCAGCAGCTCGGACGTCTTCACAGATACGCAGTATTTT.